The entry that follows covers one TCR beta chain sequence. Its target antigen remains unknown. No base quality information exists; no much larger clone differs at one position. TCRbeta CDR3 regions were amplified from genomic DNA using the immunoSEQ Assay, a bias-controlled multiplex PCR. In the paper's pipeline: The number of nucleated cells in each sample was estimated by amplification of reference gene primers within the assay. To quantify the absolute abundance of each unique TCRbeta CDR3 rearrangement, sequence reads were collapsed and filtered. For each sample, productive Simpson clonality was calculated as the square root of Simpson's diversity index over productive rearrangements. Sourced from immuneACCESS, this table was stored by TCRdb with only in-frame sequences that have V and J called. A share of the clones is absent; for the studies checked, an unresolved V gene accounts for under half, and the remainder has no known explanation. That table furnishes V, J and clone size, whereas the DNA furnished D and trimming. This sample holds about 330,000 clones; approximately 84% were observed only once. Around 9.3% of the sample comes from the top ten.

Participants in the prospective study were enrolled through a virtual design, were aged roughly 18 to 100 years, and lived in approximately 25 United States geographic areas. In the prospective study, participants were assigned to cohorts based on the clinical history participants reported in a screening survey and a study questionnaire. For ImmuneRACE Cohort 3, a participant was defined as recovered based on two consecutive negative NP/OP PCR tests, clearance by a healthcare professional, or resolution of symptoms. Each participant in the prospective study had whole blood, serum and a nasopharyngeal or oropharyngeal swab collected by mobile phlebotomists. Additional blood draws and questionnaires over an approximately 2-month period could optionally be provided by prospective study participants. Prospective study blood samples were shipped either frozen or at room temperature before DNA extraction.

In the germline V gene, CDR1 corresponds to MNHEY and CDR2 to SVGAGI. The CDR3 sequence holds 13 residues, the cysteine and phenylalanine included. Only CDR3 DNA is held: 39 bases, read in frame from base 1. V is clipped by 6 bases and J by 4 bases, and the sequence between their germline boundaries is 10 bases long. The sample is drawn from a study of blood T cell repertoires in COVID-19 (dated by TCRdb to the early 2020s). General notes on the study: The collaborator samples originated in the United States, Italy and Spain and spanned the acute and convalescent phases of COVID-19. Sample metadata almost always included a de-identified subject ID, COVID-19 status, age in years and sex. Samples were obtained from the ongoing ImmuneRACE study (first 160 participants) and from 1,254 subjects provided by 6 global collaborators. The prospective study material was composed of cDNA or gDNA derived from T cells, B-cell-depleted T cells, or PBMCs. A freely available public database, intended as a resource for researchers studying the immune response to SARS-CoV-2, is where the repertoires were released. HLA class I and class II types, where available, came from metadata supplied by the sample provider rather than from assay-based typing. Deeply sampled blood TCRbeta repertoires from subjects exposed to, actively infected with, or recovered from COVID-19 were included in the dataset. Broad study findings and their caveats: The amount of clinical and demographic metadata varied by source and participant and was provided uncurated.

The sequenced material came from PBMCs or T cells enriched from blood (not recorded which). Recombination linked TRBV6-5 to TRBJ1-3, and possibly TRBD1, on 6 matching bases. The origin of this receptor is a young woman who had recovered from COVID-19. Here is the DNA: TGTGCCAGCAGCAGGGGTTACGGAAACACCATATATTTT. Its product reads: CASSRGYGNTIYF.